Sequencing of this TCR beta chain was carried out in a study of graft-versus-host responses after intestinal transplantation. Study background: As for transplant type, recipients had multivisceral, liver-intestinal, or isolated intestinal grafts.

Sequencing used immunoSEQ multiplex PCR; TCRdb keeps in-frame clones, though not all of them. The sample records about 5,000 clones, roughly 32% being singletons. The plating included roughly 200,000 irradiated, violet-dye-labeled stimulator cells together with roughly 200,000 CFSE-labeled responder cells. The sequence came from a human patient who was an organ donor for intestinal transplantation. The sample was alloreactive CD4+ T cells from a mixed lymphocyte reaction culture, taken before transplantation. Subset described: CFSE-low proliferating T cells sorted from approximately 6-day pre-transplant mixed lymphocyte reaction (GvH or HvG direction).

The CDR3 region is CASSPRSGGADNEQFF. CDR3 DNA: TGTGCCAGCTCACCACGGTCAGGGGGCGCTGACAATGAGCAGTTCTTC. The rearrangement links TRBV18 to TRBJ2-1; 8 bases are a match to TRBD1. The J segment lost 5 bases and the V segment lost 1 base, leaving 7 bases of the junction unmatched. The CDR3 is 16 residues long. Per germline, CDR1 KGHSH and CDR2 LQKENI.